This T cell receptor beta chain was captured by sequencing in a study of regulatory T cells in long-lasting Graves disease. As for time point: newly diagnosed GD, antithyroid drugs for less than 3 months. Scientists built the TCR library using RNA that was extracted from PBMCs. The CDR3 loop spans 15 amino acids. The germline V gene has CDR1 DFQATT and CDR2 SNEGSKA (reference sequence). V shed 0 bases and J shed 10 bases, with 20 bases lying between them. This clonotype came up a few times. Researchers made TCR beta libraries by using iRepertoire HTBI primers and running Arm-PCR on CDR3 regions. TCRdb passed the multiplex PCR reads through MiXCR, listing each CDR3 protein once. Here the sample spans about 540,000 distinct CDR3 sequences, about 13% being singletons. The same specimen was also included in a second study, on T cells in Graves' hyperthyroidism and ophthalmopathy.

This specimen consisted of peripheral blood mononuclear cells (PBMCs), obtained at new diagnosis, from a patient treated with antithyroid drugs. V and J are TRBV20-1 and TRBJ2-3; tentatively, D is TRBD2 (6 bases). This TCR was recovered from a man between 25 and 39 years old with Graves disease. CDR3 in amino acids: CSAREDGELGGAQYF. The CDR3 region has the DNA TGCAGTGCTAGAGAGGACGGGGAACTGGGGGGTGCGCAGTATTTT.